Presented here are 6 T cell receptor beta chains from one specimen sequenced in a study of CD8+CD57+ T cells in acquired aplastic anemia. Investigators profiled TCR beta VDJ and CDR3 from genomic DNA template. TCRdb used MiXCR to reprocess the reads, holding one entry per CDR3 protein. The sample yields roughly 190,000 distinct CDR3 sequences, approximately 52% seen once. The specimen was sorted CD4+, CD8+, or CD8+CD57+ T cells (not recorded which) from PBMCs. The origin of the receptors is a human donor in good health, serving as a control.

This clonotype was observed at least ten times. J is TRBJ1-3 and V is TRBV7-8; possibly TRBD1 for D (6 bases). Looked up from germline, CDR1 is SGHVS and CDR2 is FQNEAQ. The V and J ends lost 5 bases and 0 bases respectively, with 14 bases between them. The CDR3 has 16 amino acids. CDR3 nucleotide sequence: TGTGCCAGCAGCCGCGACAGGAGTCTCTCTGGAAACACCATATATTTT. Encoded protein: CASSRDRSLSGNTIYF.

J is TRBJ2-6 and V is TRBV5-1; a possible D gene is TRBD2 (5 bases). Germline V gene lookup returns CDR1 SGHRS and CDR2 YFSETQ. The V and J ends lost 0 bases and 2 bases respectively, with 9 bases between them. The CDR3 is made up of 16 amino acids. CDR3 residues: CASSLATGAGANVLTF. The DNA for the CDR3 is TGCGCCAGCAGCTTGGCCACCGGGGCTGGGGCCAACGTCCTGACTTTC.

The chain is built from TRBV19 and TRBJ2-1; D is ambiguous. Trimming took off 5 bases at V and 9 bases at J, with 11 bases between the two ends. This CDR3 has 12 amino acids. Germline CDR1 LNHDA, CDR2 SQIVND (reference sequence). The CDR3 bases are TGTGCCAGTAGTGGTAAGTTCAGTGAGCAGTTCTTC. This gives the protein CASSGKFSEQFF.

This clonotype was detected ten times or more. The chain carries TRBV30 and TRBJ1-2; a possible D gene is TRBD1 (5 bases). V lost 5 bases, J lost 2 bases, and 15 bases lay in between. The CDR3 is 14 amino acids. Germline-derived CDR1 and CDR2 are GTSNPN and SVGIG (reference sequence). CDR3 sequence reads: CAWCHSGKNYGYTF. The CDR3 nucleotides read TGTGCCTGGTGTCATTCAGGGAAGAACTATGGCTACACCTTC.

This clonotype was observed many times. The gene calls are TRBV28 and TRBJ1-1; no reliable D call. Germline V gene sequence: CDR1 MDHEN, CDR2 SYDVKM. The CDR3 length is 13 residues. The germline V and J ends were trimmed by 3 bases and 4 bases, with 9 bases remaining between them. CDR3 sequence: CASSFVSSTEAFF. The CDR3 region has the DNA TGTGCCAGCAGTTTTGTCAGTAGCACTGAAGCTTTCTTT.

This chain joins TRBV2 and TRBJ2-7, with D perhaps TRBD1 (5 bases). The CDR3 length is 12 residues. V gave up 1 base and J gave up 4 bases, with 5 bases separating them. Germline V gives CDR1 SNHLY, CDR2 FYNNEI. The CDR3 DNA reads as TGTGCCAGCAGTGAAGACAGGTACGAGCAGTACTTC. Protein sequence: CASSEDRYEQYF.